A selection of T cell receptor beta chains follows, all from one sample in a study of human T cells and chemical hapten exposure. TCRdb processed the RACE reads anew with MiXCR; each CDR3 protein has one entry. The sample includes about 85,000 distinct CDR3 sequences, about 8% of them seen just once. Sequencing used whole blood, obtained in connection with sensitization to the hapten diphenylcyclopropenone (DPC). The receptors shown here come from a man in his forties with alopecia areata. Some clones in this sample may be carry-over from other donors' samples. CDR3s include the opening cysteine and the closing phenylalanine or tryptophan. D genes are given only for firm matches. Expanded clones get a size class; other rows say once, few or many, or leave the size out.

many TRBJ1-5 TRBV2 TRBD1 CASSVRGDQPQHF TGTGCCAGCAGTGTCAGGGGGGATCAGCCCCAGCATTTT
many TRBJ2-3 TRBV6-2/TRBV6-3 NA CASASSTDTQYF TGTGCCAGCGCCTCAAGCACAGATACGCAGTATTTT
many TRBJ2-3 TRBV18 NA CASSPGTPSTDTQYF TGTGCCAGCTCACCCGGGACACCTAGCACAGATACGCAGTATTTT
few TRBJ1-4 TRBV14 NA CASSQGAGVDEKLFF TGTGCCAGCAGCCAAGGAGCAGGGGTGGATGAAAAACTGTTTTTT
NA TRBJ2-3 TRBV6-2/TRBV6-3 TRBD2 CASSSRLAGARTDTQYF TGTGCCAGCAGTTCCCGACTAGCGGGAGCTCGGACAGATACGCAGTATTTT
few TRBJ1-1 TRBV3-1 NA CASSQEDRHTEAFF TGTGCCAGCAGCCAAGAAGACAGGCACACTGAAGCTTTCTTT
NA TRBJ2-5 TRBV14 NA CASWIIPGHPGETQYF TGTGCCAGCTGGATTATTCCGGGACACCCTGGAGAGACCCAGTACTTC
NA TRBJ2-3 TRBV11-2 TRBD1 CASSSDRVTDTQYF TGTGCCAGCAGCTCGGACAGGGTAACAGATACGCAGTATTTT
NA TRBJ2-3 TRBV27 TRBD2 CASSFLDRVGTSGRGGDTQYF TGTGCCAGCAGTTTCCTGGACAGGGTAGGGACTAGCGGGAGGGGAGGAGATACGCAGTATTTT
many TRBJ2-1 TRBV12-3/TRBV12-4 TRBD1 CASSSRTGANEQFF TGTGCCAGCAGTTCGAGGACAGGGGCGAATGAGCAGTTCTTC
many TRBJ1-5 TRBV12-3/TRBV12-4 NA CASSQGTHQPQHF TGTGCCAGCAGTCAGGGGACCCATCAGCCCCAGCATTTT
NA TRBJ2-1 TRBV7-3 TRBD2 CASSRRGSSGNPPDNEQFF TGTGCCAGCAGCCGAAGGGGGAGTAGCGGGAACCCCCCGGACAATGAGCAGTTCTTC
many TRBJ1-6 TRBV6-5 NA CASSYSSRSPLHF TGTGCCAGCAGTTACTCCTCTCGTTCACCCCTCCACTTT